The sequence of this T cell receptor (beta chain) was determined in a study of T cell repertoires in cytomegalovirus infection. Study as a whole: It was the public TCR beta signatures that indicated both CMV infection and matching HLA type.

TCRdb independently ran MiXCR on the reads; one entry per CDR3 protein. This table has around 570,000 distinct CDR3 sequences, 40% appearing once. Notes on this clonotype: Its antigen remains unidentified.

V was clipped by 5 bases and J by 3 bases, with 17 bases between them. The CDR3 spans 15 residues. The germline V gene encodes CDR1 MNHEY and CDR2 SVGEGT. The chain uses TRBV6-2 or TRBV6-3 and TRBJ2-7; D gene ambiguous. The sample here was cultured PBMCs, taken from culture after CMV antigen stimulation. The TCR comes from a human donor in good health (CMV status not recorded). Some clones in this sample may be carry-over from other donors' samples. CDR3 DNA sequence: TGTGCCAGCAGTACATACTCGGCCGTGGGCTACGAGCAGTACTTC. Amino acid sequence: CASSTYSAVGYEQYF.